The TCR beta chain under discussion was sequenced for a study of blood T cell repertoires in COVID-19. Across the whole study: Acute and convalescent COVID-19 samples came from the United States, Italy and Spain. PBMCs, B-cell-depleted T cells, or T cells provided the cDNA or gDNA that made up the material.

Original data processing: It was from reference gene primer amplification that nucleated cell counts were estimated. The table came from immunoSEQ multiplex PCR; TCRdb's copy has only in-frame clones and leaves some out. That table supplies the V and J calls and clone size; D and trimming were determined from the DNA. Of approximately 230,000 clones listed, about 91% are singletons. Trimming removed 6 bases from V and 4 bases from J, with 12 bases in between. Germline V lookup: CDR1 MNHEY, CDR2 SVGAGI. This CDR3 contains 13 residues. Seattle participants joined during active infection and were tracked over time.

Source material: peripheral blood. The V and J genes are TRBV6-5 and TRBJ1-2, with D tentatively TRBD1 (6 bases). This TCR derives from a woman in her 30s with COVID-19, enrolled during active disease. The DNA of the CDR3 is TGTGCCAGCAGCGCAGGGGCGCTCTATGGCTACACCTTC. Translating it yields CASSAGALYGYTF.